This T cell receptor (beta chain) comes out of a study of regulatory T cells in long-lasting Graves disease. Study overall: Antithyroid drugs had been taken by newly diagnosed Graves' patients for under 3 months. General study results and limits: Those with persistent disease had in common more public clonotypes (about 2,500) than new patients (approximately 920).

About this clonotype: Its antigen remains unidentified.

The V segment lost 4 bases and the J segment 4 bases; nucleotides outside the gene matches: 3. CDR1 DFQATT and CDR2 SNEGSKA come from the germline V gene (reference sequence). CDR3 length: 15 amino acids. Arm-PCR with iRepertoire HTBI primers amplified the CDR3 regions for these TCR beta libraries. TCRdb itself ran the multiplex PCR reads through MiXCR, one entry per CDR3 protein. Of about 610,000 distinct CDR3 sequences detected, 15% to 20% appear once; the ten largest clones hold 12%. Time point reported: newly diagnosed GD, antithyroid drugs for less than 3 months. The authors made the TCR library using RNA they extracted from PBMCs. The data also belong to a second study, concerning T cells in Graves' hyperthyroidism and ophthalmopathy. That report adds: On the basis of clinical symptoms, serum thyroxine and TRAb, thyroid ultrasound and orbital computed tomography, diagnoses were made. Most expanded thyroid clonotypes above 0.001 recurred in blood.

This material consisted of peripheral blood mononuclear cells (PBMCs), taken at new diagnosis, from a patient treated with antithyroid drugs. The clonotype was recovered from a man younger than 35 with Graves disease. The chain joins TRBV20-1 to TRBJ2-3, with 15 positions matching TRBD2. In DNA form, the CDR3 reads TGCAGTGCTAAAAGGACTAGCGGGAGGGCAGATACGCAGTATTTT. Translated, it gives CSAKRTSGRADTQYF.